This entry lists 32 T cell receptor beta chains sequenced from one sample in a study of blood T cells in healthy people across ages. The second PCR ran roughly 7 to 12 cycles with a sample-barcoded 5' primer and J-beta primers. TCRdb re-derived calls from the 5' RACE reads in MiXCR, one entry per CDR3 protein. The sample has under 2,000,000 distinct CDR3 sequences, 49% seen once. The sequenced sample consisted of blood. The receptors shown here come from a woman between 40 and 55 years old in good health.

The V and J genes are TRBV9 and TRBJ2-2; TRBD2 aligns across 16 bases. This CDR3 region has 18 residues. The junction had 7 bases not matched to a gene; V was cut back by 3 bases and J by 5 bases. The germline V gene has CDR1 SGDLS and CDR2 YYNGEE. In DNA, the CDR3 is TGTGCCAGCAGCGCCGGGACTAGCGGGGGGGCCCGAACCGGGGAGCTGTTTTTT. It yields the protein CASSAGTSGGARTGELFF.

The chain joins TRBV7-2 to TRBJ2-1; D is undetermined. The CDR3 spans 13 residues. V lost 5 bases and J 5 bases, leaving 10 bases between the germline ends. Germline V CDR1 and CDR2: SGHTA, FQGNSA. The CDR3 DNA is TGTGCCAGCAGCCAAAGACTCCACAATGAGCAGTTCTTC. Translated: CASSQRLHNEQFF.

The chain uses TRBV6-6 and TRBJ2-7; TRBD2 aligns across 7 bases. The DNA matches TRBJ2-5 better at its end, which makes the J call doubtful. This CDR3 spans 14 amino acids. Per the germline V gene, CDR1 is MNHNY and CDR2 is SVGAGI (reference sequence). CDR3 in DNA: TGTGCCAGCAGCCTCACTAGCGATAGAGAGACCCAGTACTTC. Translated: CASSLTSDRETQYF.

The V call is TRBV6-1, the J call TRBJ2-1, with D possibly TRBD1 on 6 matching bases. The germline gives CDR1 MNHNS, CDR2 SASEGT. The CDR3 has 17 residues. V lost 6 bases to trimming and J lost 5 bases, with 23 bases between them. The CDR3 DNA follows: TGTGCCAGCAGCCGAATAAAGGGGACACTACTTAACAATGAGCAGTTCTTC. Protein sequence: CASSRIKGTLLNNEQFF.

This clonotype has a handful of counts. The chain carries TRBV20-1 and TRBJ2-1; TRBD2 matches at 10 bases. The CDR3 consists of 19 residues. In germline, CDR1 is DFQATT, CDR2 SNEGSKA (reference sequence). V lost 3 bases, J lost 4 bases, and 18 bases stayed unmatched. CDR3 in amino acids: CSARPVAILAGEKYNEQFF. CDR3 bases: TGCAGTGCTAGGCCGGTAGCTATCCTAGCGGGGGAGAAATACAATGAGCAGTTCTTC.

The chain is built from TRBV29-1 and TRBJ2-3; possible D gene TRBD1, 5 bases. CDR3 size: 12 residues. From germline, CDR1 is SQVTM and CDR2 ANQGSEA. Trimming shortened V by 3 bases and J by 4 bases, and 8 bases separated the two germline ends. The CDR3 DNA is TGCAGCGTTGAGCTAGGGGCAGATACGCAGTATTTT. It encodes CSVELGADTQYF.

The CDR3 DNA reads TGTGCCAGCAGTGAAGGGACAGGGTTCTATGGCTACACCTTC. As protein: CASSEGTGFYGYTF. The chain recombines TRBV2 with TRBJ1-2, with 8 bases aligning to TRBD1. CDR3 size: 14 residues. Germline CDR1 SNHLY, CDR2 FYNNEI. V dropped 1 base and J dropped 4; count of bases not matched to a gene: 2.

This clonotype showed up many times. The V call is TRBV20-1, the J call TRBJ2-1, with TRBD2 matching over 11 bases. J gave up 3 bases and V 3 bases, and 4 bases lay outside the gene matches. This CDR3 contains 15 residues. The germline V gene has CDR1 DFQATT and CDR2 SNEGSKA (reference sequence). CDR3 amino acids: CSARLAGGLYNEQFF. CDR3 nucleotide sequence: TGCAGTGCTAGGTTAGCGGGGGGGCTCTACAATGAGCAGTTCTTC.

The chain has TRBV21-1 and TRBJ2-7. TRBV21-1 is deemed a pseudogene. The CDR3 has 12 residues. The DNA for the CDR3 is TGTGCCAGAGACGGGCGCGCCTACGAGCAGTACTTC. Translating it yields CARDGRAYEQYF.

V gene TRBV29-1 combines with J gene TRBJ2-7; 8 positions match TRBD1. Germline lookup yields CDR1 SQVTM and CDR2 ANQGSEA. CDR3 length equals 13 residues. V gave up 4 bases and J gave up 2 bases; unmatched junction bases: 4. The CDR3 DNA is TGCAGCGTTGCGGACAGGGAAGCCTACGAGCAGTACTTC. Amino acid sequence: CSVADREAYEQYF.

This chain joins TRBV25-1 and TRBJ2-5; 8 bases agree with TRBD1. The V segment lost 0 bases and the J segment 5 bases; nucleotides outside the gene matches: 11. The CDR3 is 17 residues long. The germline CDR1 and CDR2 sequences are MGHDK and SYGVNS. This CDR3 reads CASSEYSGTGGWETQYF. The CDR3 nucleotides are TGTGCCAGCAGTGAATACTCAGGGACAGGCGGCTGGGAGACCCAGTACTTC. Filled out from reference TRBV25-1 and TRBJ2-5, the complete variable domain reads EADIYQTPRYLVIGTGKKITLECSQTMGHDKMYWYQQDPGMELHLIHYSYGVNSTEKGDLSSESTVSRIRTEHFPLTLESARPSHTSQYLCASSEYSGTGGWETQYFGPGTRLLVL.

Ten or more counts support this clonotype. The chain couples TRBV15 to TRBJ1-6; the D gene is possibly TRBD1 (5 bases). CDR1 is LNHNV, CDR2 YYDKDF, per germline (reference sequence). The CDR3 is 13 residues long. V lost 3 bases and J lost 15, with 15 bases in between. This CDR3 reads CATSSLNTGSLHF. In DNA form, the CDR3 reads TGTGCCACCAGCAGTTTAAACACAGGTAGCCTCCACTTT.

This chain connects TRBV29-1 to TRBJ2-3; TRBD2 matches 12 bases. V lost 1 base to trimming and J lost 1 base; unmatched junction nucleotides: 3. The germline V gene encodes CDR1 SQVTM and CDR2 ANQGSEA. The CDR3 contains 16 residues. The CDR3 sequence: CSVEGRLAGGTDTQYF. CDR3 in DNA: TGCAGCGTTGAAGGGCGACTAGCGGGGGGCACAGATACGCAGTATTTT.

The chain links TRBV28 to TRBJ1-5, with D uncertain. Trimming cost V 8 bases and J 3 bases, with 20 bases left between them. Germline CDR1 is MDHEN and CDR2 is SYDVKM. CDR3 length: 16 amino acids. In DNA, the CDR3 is TGTGCCAGCTTCGGTCTAGGATCCATAGTCAATCAGCCCCAGCATTTT. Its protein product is CASFGLGSIVNQPQHF.

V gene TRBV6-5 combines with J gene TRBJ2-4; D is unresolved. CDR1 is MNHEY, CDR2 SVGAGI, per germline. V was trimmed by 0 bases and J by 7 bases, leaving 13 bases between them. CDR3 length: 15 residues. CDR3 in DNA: TGTGCCAGCAGTTACTCCCAGTCCAGTTGGAACATTCAGTACTTC. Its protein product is CASSYSQSSWNIQYF.

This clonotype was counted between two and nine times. DNA for the CDR3: TGTGCCAGCACCGACAGGGGAGGTAGTGAGACCCAGTACTTC. Translating gives CASTDRGGSETQYF. The J gene is TRBJ2-5, the V gene TRBV12-3 or TRBV12-4; 8 bases are shared with TRBD1. The length of the CDR3 is 14 residues. The junction had 9 bases not matched to a gene; V was cut back by 7 bases and J by 5 bases.

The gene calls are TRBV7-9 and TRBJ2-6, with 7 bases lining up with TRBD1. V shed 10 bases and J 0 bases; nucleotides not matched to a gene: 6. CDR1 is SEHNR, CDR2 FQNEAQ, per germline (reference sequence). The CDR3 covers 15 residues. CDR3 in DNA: TGTGCCAAGACAGGGCTTTCCTCTGGGGCCAACGTCCTGACTTTC. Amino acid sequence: CAKTGLSSGANVLTF.

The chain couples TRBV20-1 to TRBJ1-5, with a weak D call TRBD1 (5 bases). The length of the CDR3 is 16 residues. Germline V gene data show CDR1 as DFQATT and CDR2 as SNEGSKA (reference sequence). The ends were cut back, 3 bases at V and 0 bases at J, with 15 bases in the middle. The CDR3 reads CSASRGTGASNQPQHF. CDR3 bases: TGCAGTGCTAGTAGGGGTACAGGAGCTAGCAATCAGCCCCAGCATTTT.

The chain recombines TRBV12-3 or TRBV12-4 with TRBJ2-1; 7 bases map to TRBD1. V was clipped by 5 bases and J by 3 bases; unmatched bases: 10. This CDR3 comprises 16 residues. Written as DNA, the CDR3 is TGTGCCAGCAGTCCCCGCGGAAGGGGGCACTACAATGAGCAGTTCTTC. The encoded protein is CASSPRGRGHYNEQFF.

As DNA, the CDR3 is TGCAGTGCTAGAGATTGGGCCCCCGAACATCACGAGCAGTACTTC. This encodes CSARDWAPEHHEQYF. V gene TRBV20-1 combines with J gene TRBJ2-7, with unresolved D. With 0 bases removed from V and 5 bases from J, the gap between germline ends came to 17 bases. The CDR3 consists of 15 residues. Germline V gives CDR1 DFQATT, CDR2 SNEGSKA (reference sequence).

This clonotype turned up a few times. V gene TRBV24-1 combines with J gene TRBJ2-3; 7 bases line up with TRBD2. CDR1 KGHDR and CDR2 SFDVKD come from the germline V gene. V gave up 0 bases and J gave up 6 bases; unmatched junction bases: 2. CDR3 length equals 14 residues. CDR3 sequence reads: CATSDLPGGDTQYF. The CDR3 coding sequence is TGTGCCACCAGTGATTTGCCCGGGGGGGATACGCAGTATTTT.

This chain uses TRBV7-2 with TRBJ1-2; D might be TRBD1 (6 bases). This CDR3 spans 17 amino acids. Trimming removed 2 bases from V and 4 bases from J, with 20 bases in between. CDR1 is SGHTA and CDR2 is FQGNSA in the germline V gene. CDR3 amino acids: CASSLIRAQGRVYGYTF. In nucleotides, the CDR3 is TGTGCCAGCAGCTTAATTCGGGCTCAGGGGCGAGTCTATGGCTACACCTTC.

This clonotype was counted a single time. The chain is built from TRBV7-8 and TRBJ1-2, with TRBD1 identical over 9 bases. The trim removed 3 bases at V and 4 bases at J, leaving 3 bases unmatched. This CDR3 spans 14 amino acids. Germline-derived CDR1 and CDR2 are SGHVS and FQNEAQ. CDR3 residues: CASSFLTGGYGYTF. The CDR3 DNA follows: TGTGCCAGCAGCTTTCTGACAGGGGGCTATGGCTACACCTTC. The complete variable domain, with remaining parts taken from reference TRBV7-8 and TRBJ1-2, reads GAGVSQSPRYKVAKRGQDVALRCDPISGHVSLFWYQQALGQGPEFLTYFQNEAQLDKSGLPSDRFFAERPEGSVSTLKIQRTQQEDSAVYLCASSFLTGGYGYTFGSGTRLTVV.

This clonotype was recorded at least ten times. As DNA, the CDR3 is TGTGCCAGCAGTCCATCTGGACAGGGGGTCTACGAGCAGTACTTC. Amino acids: CASSPSGQGVYEQYF. This chain connects TRBV6-5 to TRBJ2-7; 10 nucleotides align to TRBD1. CDR3 size: 15 residues. The J segment lost 3 bases and the V segment lost 5 bases, leaving 7 bases of the junction unmatched. Germline CDR1 reads MNHEY; CDR2 reads SVGAGI.

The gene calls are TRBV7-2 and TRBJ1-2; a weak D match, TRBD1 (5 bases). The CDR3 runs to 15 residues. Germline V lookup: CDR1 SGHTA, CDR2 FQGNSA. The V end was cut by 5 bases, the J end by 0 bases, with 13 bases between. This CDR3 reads CASSPGLGANYGYTF. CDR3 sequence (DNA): TGTGCCAGCAGCCCAGGACTGGGGGCTAACTATGGCTACACCTTC.

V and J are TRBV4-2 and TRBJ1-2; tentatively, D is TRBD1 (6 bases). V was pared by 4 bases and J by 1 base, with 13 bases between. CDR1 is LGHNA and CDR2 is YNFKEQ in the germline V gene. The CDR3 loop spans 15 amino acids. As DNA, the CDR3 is TGTGCCAGCAGCCGGGAACAGGGAATTAACTATGGCTACACCTTC. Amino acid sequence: CASSREQGINYGYTF.

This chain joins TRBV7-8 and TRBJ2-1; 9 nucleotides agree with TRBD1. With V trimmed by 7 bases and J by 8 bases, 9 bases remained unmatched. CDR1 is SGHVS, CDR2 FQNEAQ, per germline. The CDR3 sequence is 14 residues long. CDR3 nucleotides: TGTGCCAGCAACCCTTGGACAGGGGAGGATGAGCAGTTCTTC. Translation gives CASNPWTGEDEQFF.

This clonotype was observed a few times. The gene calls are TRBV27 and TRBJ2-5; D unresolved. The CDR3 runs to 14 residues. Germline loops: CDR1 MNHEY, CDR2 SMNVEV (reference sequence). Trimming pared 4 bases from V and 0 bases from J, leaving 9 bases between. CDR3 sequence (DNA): TGTGCCAGCAGTTCCGGATGGTACCAAGAGACCCAGTACTTC. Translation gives CASSSGWYQETQYF.

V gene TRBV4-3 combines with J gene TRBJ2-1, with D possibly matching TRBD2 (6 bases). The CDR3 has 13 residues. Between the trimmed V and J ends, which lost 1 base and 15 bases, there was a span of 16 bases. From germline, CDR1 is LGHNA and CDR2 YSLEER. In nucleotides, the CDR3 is TGCGCCAGCAGCCAAGTAGGGCTAGCGCCCCGGTTCTTC. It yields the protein CASSQVGLAPRFF.

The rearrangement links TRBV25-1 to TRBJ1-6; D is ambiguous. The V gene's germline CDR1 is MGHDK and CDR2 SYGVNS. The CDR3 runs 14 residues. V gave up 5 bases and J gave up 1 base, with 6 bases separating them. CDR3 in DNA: TGTGCCAGCAGTATCTTGTCCTATAATTCACCCCTCCACTTT. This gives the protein CASSILSYNSPLHF. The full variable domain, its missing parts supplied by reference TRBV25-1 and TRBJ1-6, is EADIYQTPRYLVIGTGKKITLECSQTMGHDKMYWYQQDPGMELHLIHYSYGVNSTEKGDLSSESTVSRIRTEHFPLTLESARPSHTSQYLCASSILSYNSPLHFGNGTRLTVT.

The CDR3 loop reads CSVDMRGQNNEQFF. CDR3 sequence (DNA): TGCAGCGTCGATATGCGGGGACAAAACAATGAGCAGTTCTTC. This chain links TRBV29-1 with TRBJ2-1; D possibly uses TRBD1 or TRBD2 (6 bases each). This CDR3 is built from 14 residues. Trimming stripped 6 bases from V and 5 bases from J, with 17 bases between. Germline lookup yields CDR1 SQVTM and CDR2 ANQGSEA.

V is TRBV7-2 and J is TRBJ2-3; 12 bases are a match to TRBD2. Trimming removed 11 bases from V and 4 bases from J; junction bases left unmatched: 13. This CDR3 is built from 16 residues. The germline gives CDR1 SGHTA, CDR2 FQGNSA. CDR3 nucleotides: TGTGCCGGCCCCGGACTAGCGGGGACTAGAGCAGATACGCAGTATTTT. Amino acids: CAGPGLAGTRADTQYF.